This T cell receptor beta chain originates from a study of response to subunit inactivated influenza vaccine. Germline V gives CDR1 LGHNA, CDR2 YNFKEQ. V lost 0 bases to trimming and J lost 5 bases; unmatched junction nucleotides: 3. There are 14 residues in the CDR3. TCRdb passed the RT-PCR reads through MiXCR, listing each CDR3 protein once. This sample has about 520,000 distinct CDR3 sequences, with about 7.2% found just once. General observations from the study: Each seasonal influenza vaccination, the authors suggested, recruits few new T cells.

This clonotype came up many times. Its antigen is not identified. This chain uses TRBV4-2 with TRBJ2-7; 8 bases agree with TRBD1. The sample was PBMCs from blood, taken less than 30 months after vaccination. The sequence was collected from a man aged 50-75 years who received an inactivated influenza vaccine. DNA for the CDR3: TGTGCCAGCAGCCAAGAGCAGGGGGCGAACGAGCAGTACTTC. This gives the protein CASSQEQGANEQYF.